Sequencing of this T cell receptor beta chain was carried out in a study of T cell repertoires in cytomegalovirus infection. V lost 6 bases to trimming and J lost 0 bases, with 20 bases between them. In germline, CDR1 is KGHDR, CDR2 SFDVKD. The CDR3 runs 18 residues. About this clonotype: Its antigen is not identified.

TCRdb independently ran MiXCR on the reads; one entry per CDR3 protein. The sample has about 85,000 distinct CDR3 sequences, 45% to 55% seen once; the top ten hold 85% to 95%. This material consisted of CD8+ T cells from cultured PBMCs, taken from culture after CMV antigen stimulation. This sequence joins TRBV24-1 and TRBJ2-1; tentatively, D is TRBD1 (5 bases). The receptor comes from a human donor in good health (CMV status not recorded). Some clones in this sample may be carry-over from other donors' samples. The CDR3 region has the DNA TGTGCCACCAGTAGGTCCCCGAGACAGTCCTACTCCTACAATGAGCAGTTCTTC. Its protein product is CATSRSPRQSYSYNEQFF.